This entry describes one T cell receptor beta chain. As yet, its antigen is unknown. This entry is derived from a study of PD-1 blockade in mismatch repair-deficient tumors. Study information: Patients had about 13 mismatch repair-deficient cancer types and were previously treated and progressing. Study-wide points: Tumor-resident clones, often undetectable pretreatment in blood, expanded then contracted after pembrolizumab.

The assay was immunoSEQ multiplex PCR, and TCRdb's table has in-frame clones only and misses some. In the table there are 120,000 or so clones, around 83% of which are singletons. V gave up 6 bases and J gave up 5 bases, with 14 bases separating them. The CDR3 is 14 residues long. The germline gives CDR1 LNHDA, CDR2 SQIVND (reference sequence). PCR or immunohistochemistry showed mismatch repair deficiency in every enrolled patient. TCRs were sequenced from a few patients responding to pembrolizumab. The sample in question was peripheral blood, obtained 44 weeks after starting pembrolizumab. The receptor was derived from an adult with mismatch repair-deficient cancer. The gene calls are TRBV19 and TRBJ1-5; D possibly corresponds to TRBD1 (5 bases). CDR3: CASRAGQGYQPQHF. In DNA form, the CDR3 reads TGTGCCAGTAGGGCAGGCCAGGGCTATCAGCCCCAGCATTTT.